This TCR beta chain was retrieved from a study of blood T cell repertoires in COVID-19 (dated by TCRdb to 2018 to 2020). About the study as a whole: Collaborator samples came from the United States, Italy and Spain and covered acute and convalescent phases of COVID-19. Where HLA class I and class II types were available, the types were taken from metadata supplied by the sample provider, not from assay-based typing. The dataset comprised deeply sampled blood TCRbeta repertoires from subjects exposed to, actively infected with, or recovered from COVID-19. The sample metadata nearly always contained a de-identified subject ID, COVID-19 status, age in years and sex. The repertoires were released in a freely available public database meant as a resource for research on the immune response to SARS-CoV-2. Samples came from the ongoing ImmuneRACE study (first 160 participants) plus 1,254 subjects from 6 global collaborators. The material from the prospective study consisted of cDNA or gDNA derived from T cells, B-cell-depleted T cells, or PBMCs.

What the authors observed across the whole study: The amount of clinical and demographic metadata varied by source and participant and was provided uncurated.

The immunoSEQ Assay, a bias-controlled multiplex PCR, was used to amplify TCRbeta CDR3 regions from genomic DNA. In the source study's methods: The number of nucleated cells in each sample was estimated by amplification of reference gene primers within the assay. To quantify the absolute abundance of each unique TCRbeta CDR3 rearrangement, sequence reads were collapsed and filtered. For each sample, productive Simpson clonality was calculated as the square root of Simpson's diversity index over productive rearrangements. This is the immuneACCESS table as TCRdb keeps it, with only in-frame sequences that have V and J called. A part of the clones is gone; compared with another copy, unresolved V genes explain less than half, and the rest is unexplained. The DNA was the basis for D and trimming; V, J and clone size are from that table. This sample lists some 88,000 clones; 65% to 90% were detected once. Approximately 3.9% of the sample lies in the top ten.

The collaborating institutions used their own protocols to collect whole blood in K2EDTA tubes. For TCRbeta analysis, collaborators shipped samples in one of three forms: frozen whole blood, isolated PBMCs, or DNA extracted from either of those sample types. From the cysteine through the phenylalanine, the CDR3 covers 15 amino acids. Only the CDR3 DNA is retained, 45 bases long and in frame from the first base. CDR1 SGHAT and CDR2 FQNNGV are derived from the germline V gene. V and J are truncated by 1 base and 4 bases respectively, leaving an intervening sequence of 13 bases. Of note for this clone: Its antigen remains unidentified. There are no base qualities to consult, and no much larger clone falls within one base.

What was sequenced was peripheral blood. The V and J segments used are TRBV11-2 and TRBJ1-1; TRBD1 is a possible D gene, resting on 5 matching bases. The sequence was collected from a man in his 60s with acute or convalescent COVID-19. CDR3 reads: CASSLARGGSTEAFF. The sequence in DNA is TGTGCCAGCAGCTTAGCTCGGGGGGGGAGCACTGAAGCTTTCTTT. With the rest looked up from the reference TRBV11-2 and TRBJ1-1 genes rather than sequenced, the full variable domain is EAGVAQSPRYKIIEKRQSVAFWCNPISGHATLYWYQQILGQGPKLLIQFQNNGVVDDSQLPKDRFSAERLKGVDSTLKIQPAKLEDSAVYLCASSLARGGSTEAFFGQGTRLTVV.